These 25 T cell receptor beta chains were all obtained from the same sample, sequenced in a study of T-cell memory formation after mild COVID-19. TCRdb re-derived calls from the 5' RACE reads in MiXCR, one entry per CDR3 protein. The repertoire holds a few hundred thousand distinct CDR3 sequences, 7.5% to 10% seen once, with around 23% in the top ten. The sample was PBMCs or a T cell subset sorted from them (not recorded which). Receptor source: a man aged 18-30 years who had mild COVID-19 (a few samples of this study predate the infection). Cell type and time point are not known.

This clonotype was seen ten or more times. The chain carries TRBV5-1 and TRBJ2-1, with 8 bases lining up with TRBD1. The germline CDR1 and CDR2 sequences are SGHRS and YFSETQ. V was clipped by 0 bases and J by 9 bases; unmatched bases: 8. This CDR3 contains 15 residues. DNA of the CDR3: TGCGCCAGCAGCTTGGGGTGGACAGGGCAGCCTGAGCAGTTCTTC. Its translation: CASSLGWTGQPEQFF.

The chain couples TRBV6-6 to TRBJ2-1, with TRBD1 identical over 8 bases. CDR3 length equals 15 residues. Germline assignment: CDR1 MNHNY and CDR2 SVGAGI (reference sequence). After removal of 4 bases from V and 7 bases from J, the junction contained 9 bases not matched to a gene. In nucleotides, the CDR3 is TGTGCCAGCAGTTTACGGACAGGGATTGTGAATGAGCAGTTCTTC. It yields the protein CASSLRTGIVNEQFF.

This clonotype was recorded many times. The chain employs TRBV5-1 and TRBJ2-3; D possibly matches TRBD1 or TRBD2 (5 bases each). In germline, CDR1 is SGHRS, CDR2 YFSETQ. Trimming stripped 4 bases from V and 4 bases from J, with 7 bases between. CDR3 length: 12 residues. The CDR3: CASSPGPDTQYF. The CDR3 DNA follows: TGCGCCAGCAGCCCGGGGCCAGATACGCAGTATTTT.

In this sample, this clonotype turned up many times. The rearrangement links TRBV9 to TRBJ2-5, with D unresolved. Germline V lookup: CDR1 SGDLS, CDR2 YYNGEE. This CDR3 spans 13 amino acids. V gave up 4 bases and J gave up 1 base, with 8 bases separating them. CDR3 bases: TGTGCCAGCAGCCCCCGCCTCCAAGAGACCCAGTACTTC. Its protein is CASSPRLQETQYF. Variable domain in full (rest from reference TRBV9 and TRBJ2-5): DSGVTQTPKHLITATGQRVTLRCSPRSGDLSVYWYQQSLDQGLQFLIQYYNGEERAKGNILERFSAQQFPDLHSELNLSSLELGDSALYFCASSPRLQETQYFGPGTRLLVL.

CDR3 nucleotides: TGCGCCAGCAGCTTCGAGGCAAGGTTTCGGGGCTACACCTTC. This translates into CASSFEARFRGYTF. V gene TRBV5-1 combines with J gene TRBJ1-2; unclear D gene. This CDR3 region has 14 residues. V lost 2 bases and J 8 bases, leaving 16 bases between the germline ends. The germline gives CDR1 SGHRS, CDR2 YFSETQ.

This clonotype was detected ten times or more. The rearrangement links TRBV4-1 to TRBJ1-5, with unresolved D. This CDR3 is built from 15 residues. CDR1 and CDR2 from the germline V gene are MGHRA and YSYEKL. V was shortened by 5 bases and J by 5 bases, with 16 bases between the two germline ends. The CDR3 region is CASSYQGGRDQPQHF. The CDR3 DNA reads as TGCGCCAGCAGCTATCAAGGAGGGAGGGATCAGCCCCAGCATTTT.

The sample holds many counts of this clonotype. The V gene is TRBV5-1, the J gene TRBJ2-5; TRBD1 agrees at 7 bases. The CDR3 has 14 residues. Trimming at V came to 4 bases and at J to 1 base, leaving 4 bases not matched to a gene. CDR1 and CDR2 from the germline V gene are SGHRS and YFSETQ. CDR3 in DNA: TGCGCCAGCAGCGAACAGGGGCCCCAAGAGACCCAGTACTTC. This translates into CASSEQGPQETQYF.

The chain links TRBV3-1 to TRBJ1-1; D gene ambiguous. With 1 base removed from V and 8 bases from J, the gap between germline ends came to 14 bases. In germline, CDR1 is LGHDT, CDR2 YNNKEL (reference sequence). This CDR3 spans 14 amino acids. CDR3 DNA: TGTGCCAGCAGCCAAGCGCAAGGACTCAGGGAAGCTTTCTTT. It specifies CASSQAQGLREAFF.

The table lists this clonotype with many counts. The chain joins TRBV4-3 to TRBJ1-6, with D uncertain. The germline gives CDR1 LGHNA, CDR2 YSLEER. The CDR3 is 13 residues long. The ends were cut back, 0 bases at V and 7 bases at J, with 4 bases in the middle. The CDR3 DNA follows: TGCGCCAGCAGCCAAGAAACGAATTCACCCCTCCACTTT. This translates into CASSQETNSPLHF.

This clonotype was picked up a small number of times. The rearrangement links TRBV4-1 to TRBJ2-7; D call uncertain. Germline-derived CDR1 and CDR2 are MGHRA and YSYEKL. This CDR3 is built from 13 residues. V was shortened by 4 bases and J by 6 bases, with 13 bases between the two germline ends. This chain's CDR3 is CASSLYPVGEQYF. CDR3 in DNA: TGCGCCAGCAGCCTTTATCCGGTTGGCGAGCAGTACTTC.

This clonotype turned up a few times. This chain joins TRBV7-3 and TRBJ2-3, with D hard to call. In germline, CDR1 is SGHTA, CDR2 FQGTGA. This CDR3 has 14 residues. The V end was cut by 5 bases, the J end by 0 bases, with 9 bases between. CDR3 amino acids: CASSVWHSTDTQYF. The CDR3 nucleotides are TGTGCCAGCAGCGTCTGGCATAGCACAGATACGCAGTATTTT.

This clonotype was observed a few times. This chain uses TRBV5-5 with TRBJ1-4; D gene unclear. Germline assignment: CDR1 SGHKS and CDR2 YYEKEE (reference sequence). CDR3 length: 15 residues. V dropped 2 bases and J dropped 4 bases, with 12 bases sitting between them. CDR3 coding DNA: TGTGCCAGCAGCTTACGAGCTGGCGGTAATGAAAAACTGTTTTTT. It translates to CASSLRAGGNEKLFF.

This clonotype appeared many times. The chain uses TRBV29-1 and TRBJ1-3; weak D call: TRBD1 (5 bases). The germline V gene encodes CDR1 SQVTM and CDR2 ANQGSEA. This CDR3 is built from 13 residues. V was cut by 6 bases and J by 0 bases, with 9 bases left in between. Here the CDR3 DNA reads TGCAGCGTCAGGGCGATCTCTGGAAACACCATATATTTT. Translation gives CSVRAISGNTIYF.

This clonotype appeared many times. The rearrangement links TRBV12-3 or TRBV12-4 to TRBJ2-7; 7 positions agree with TRBD1. J lost 0 bases, V lost 9 bases, and 8 bases had no gene match. The length of the CDR3 is 14 residues. The DNA for the CDR3 is TGTGCCAGTAGGGGGCAGGGTCTCTCCTACGAGCAGTACTTC. It encodes CASRGQGLSYEQYF.

This clonotype was found many times. V is TRBV5-6 and J is TRBJ2-7, with D tentatively TRBD1 (5 bases). V was shortened by 7 bases and J by 2 bases, with 16 bases between the two germline ends. Per germline, CDR1 SGHDT and CDR2 YYEEEE. This CDR3 spans 14 amino acids. The CDR3 sequence: CASGSRVRAYEQYF. In DNA, the CDR3 is TGTGCCAGCGGGTCCCGGGTCAGGGCCTACGAGCAGTACTTC. Complete variable domain (other parts from reference TRBV5-6 and TRBJ2-7): DAGVTQSPTHLIKTRGQQVTLRCSPKSGHDTVSWYQQALGQGPQFIFQYYEEEERQRGNFPDRFSGHQFPNYSSELNVNALLLGDSALYLCASGSRVRAYEQYFGPGTRLTVT.

V gene TRBV5-6 combines with J gene TRBJ1-4, with D unresolved. The CDR3 contains 15 residues. Germline CDR1 reads SGHDT; CDR2 reads YYEEEE. V lost 0 bases and J lost 8, with 14 bases in between. The CDR3 spells CASSLDLGMEEKLFF. The DNA of the CDR3 is TGTGCCAGCAGCTTGGATCTGGGGATGGAAGAAAAACTGTTTTTT.

The chain combines TRBV4-3 with TRBJ2-3; D remains ambiguous. The germline CDR1 and CDR2 sequences are LGHNA and YSLEER. The CDR3 is 14 amino acids. V shed 1 base and J shed 5 bases, with 10 bases lying between them. This chain's CDR3 is CASSQATTEDTQYF. The CDR3 nucleotides are TGCGCCAGCAGCCAAGCAACGACGGAAGATACGCAGTATTTT.

The rearrangement uses TRBV9 and TRBJ2-7; tentatively, D is TRBD2 (5 bases). V was cut by 0 bases and J by 5 bases, with 15 bases left in between. The CDR3 consists of 15 residues. Germline lookup yields CDR1 SGDLS and CDR2 YYNGEE. The CDR3: CASSVVGEGYNEQYF. Written as DNA, the CDR3 is TGTGCCAGCAGCGTAGTCGGTGAGGGTTATAACGAGCAGTACTTC.

This chain uses TRBV4-2 with TRBJ2-5; TRBD2 aligns across 8 bases. J gave up 4 bases and V 0 bases, and 7 bases lay outside the gene matches. This CDR3 is built from 16 residues. Germline V gene data show CDR1 as LGHNA and CDR2 as YNFKEQ. The DNA for the CDR3 is TGTGCCAGCAGCCAAGATCGAGCGGGGGTGGGAGAGACCCAGTACTTC. Translated: CASSQDRAGVGETQYF.

At least ten counts were recorded for this clonotype. V gene TRBV7-2 combines with J gene TRBJ2-3; D gene uncertain. V was shortened by 3 bases and J by 4 bases, with 8 bases between the two germline ends. CDR1 SGHTA and CDR2 FQGNSA come from the germline V gene. This CDR3 comprises 13 residues. The CDR3, as DNA: TGTGCCAGCAGCTTCCTGCCCGCAGATACGCAGTATTTT. Its protein is CASSFLPADTQYF.

This clonotype was seen a few times. This chain uses TRBV7-6 with TRBJ2-2; D is undetermined. The V end was cut by 0 bases, the J end by 2 bases, with 7 bases between. Per the germline V gene, CDR1 is SGHVS and CDR2 is FNYEAQ. The CDR3 has 15 residues. CDR3 region: CASSLASGNTGELFF. In DNA, the CDR3 is TGTGCCAGCAGCTTAGCGTCGGGTAACACCGGGGAGCTGTTTTTT. The whole variable domain, remainder taken from reference TRBV7-6 and TRBJ2-2, is GAGVSQSPRYKVTKRGQDVALRCDPISGHVSLYWYRQALGQGPEFLTYFNYEAQQDKSGLPNDRFSAERPEGSISTLTIQRTEQRDSAMYRCASSLASGNTGELFFGEGSRLTVL.

The chain uses TRBV12-3 or TRBV12-4 and TRBJ2-6; D is unresolved. Trimming took 2 bases from V and 0 from J, leaving 11 bases between them. CDR3 length: 17 residues. The CDR3 DNA is TGTGCCAGCAGTTTAACCCTAGAGAGCTCTGGGGCCAACGTCCTGACTTTC. It yields the protein CASSLTLESSGANVLTF.

There are many counts of this clonotype. This chain joins TRBV12-3 or TRBV12-4 and TRBJ2-3; TRBD1 might be the D (6 bases). The CDR3 contains 14 residues. The V gene lost 5 bases and the J gene lost 7 bases, with 16 bases spanning the gap. The CDR3 region is CASSIPQGFNTQYF. Written as DNA, the CDR3 is TGTGCCAGCAGTATCCCACAGGGATTTAATACGCAGTATTTT.

This clonotype was counted a few times. The V gene is TRBV29-1, the J gene TRBJ1-4; no clear D. CDR1 and CDR2 from the germline V gene are SQVTM and ANQGSEA. The V and J ends lost 7 bases and 0 bases respectively, with 9 bases between them. The length of the CDR3 is 13 residues. The CDR3 spells CSGYSSTNEKLFF. The CDR3 DNA reads TGCAGCGGGTATTCATCAACTAATGAAAAACTGTTTTTT.

The chain employs TRBV24-1 and TRBJ2-2, with 8 bases fitting TRBD1. CDR1 KGHDR and CDR2 SFDVKD come from the germline V gene. With 5 bases clipped from V and 4 bases from J, the junction kept 2 bases outside the gene matches. The CDR3 is made up of 14 amino acids. The CDR3 spells CATSGQGFTGELFF. Here the CDR3 DNA reads TGTGCCACCAGTGGACAGGGGTTCACCGGGGAGCTGTTTTTT.